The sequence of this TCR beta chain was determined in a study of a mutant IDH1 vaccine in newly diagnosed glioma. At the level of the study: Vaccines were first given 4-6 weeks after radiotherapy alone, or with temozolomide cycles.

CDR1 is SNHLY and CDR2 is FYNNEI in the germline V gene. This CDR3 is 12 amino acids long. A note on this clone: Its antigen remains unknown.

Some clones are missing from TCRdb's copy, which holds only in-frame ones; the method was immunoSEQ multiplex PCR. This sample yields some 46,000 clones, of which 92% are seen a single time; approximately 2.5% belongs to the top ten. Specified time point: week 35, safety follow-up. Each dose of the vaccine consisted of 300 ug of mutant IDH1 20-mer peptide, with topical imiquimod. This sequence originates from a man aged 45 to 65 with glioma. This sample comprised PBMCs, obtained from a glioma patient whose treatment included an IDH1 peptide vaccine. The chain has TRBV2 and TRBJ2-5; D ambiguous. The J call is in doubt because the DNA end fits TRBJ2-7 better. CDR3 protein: CASSEASDEQYF. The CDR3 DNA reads TGTGCCAGCAGTGAAGCTAGTGACGAGCAGTACTTC.